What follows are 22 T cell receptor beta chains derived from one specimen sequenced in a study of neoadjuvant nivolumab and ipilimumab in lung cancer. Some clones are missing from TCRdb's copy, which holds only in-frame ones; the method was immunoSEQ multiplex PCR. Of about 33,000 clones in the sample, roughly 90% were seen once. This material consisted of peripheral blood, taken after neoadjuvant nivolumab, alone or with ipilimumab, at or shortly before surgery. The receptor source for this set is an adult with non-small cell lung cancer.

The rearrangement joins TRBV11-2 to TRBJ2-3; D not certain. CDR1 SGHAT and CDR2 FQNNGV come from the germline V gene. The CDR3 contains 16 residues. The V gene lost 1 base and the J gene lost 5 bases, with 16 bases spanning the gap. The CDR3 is CASSLALAAPGDTQYF. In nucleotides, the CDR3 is TGTGCCAGCAGCTTAGCTCTGGCGGCACCGGGAGATACGCAGTATTTT.

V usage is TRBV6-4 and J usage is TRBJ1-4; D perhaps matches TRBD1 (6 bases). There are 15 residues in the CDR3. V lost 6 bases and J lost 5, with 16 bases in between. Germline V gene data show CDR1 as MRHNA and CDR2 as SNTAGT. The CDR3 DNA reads TGTGCCAGCAGCCCTTCAGGGGAAGGGAATGAAAAACTGTTTTTT. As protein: CASSPSGEGNEKLFF.

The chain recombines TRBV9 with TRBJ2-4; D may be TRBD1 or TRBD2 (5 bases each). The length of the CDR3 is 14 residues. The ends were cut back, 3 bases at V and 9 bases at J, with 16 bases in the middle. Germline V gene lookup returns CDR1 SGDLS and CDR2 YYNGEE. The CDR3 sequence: CASSAQTLGGIQYF. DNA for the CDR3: TGTGCCAGCAGCGCACAAACTCTTGGGGGCATTCAGTACTTC.

The CDR3 nucleotides are TGTGCCAGCAGCTTGGTACGGACTGGAAACAATGAGCAGTTCTTC. Its translation is CASSLVRTGNNEQFF. This chain uses TRBV5-5 with TRBJ2-1; maybe TRBD2 (5 bases). The CDR3 covers 15 residues. V was clipped by 0 bases and J by 5 bases, with 12 bases between them. Germline CDR1 reads SGHKS; CDR2 reads YYEKEE (reference sequence).

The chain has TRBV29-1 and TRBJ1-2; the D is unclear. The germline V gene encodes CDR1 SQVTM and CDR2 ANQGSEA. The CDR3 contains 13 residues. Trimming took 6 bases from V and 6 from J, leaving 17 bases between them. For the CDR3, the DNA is TGCAGCGTAACGGAGGTAGCTAGGGATGGCTACACCTTC. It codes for CSVTEVARDGYTF.

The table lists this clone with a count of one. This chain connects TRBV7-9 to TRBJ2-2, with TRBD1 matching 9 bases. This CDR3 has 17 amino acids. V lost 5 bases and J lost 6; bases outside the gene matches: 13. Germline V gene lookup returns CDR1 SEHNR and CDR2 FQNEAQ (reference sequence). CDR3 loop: CASSPRFGTGRSGELFF. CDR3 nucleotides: TGTGCCAGCAGCCCTCGGTTCGGGACAGGGAGGTCCGGGGAGCTGTTTTTT.

The CDR3, as DNA: TGTGCCAGCAGTGTAAGGGGGACTAATGAAAAACTGTTTTTT. Translating gives CASSVRGTNEKLFF. The chain employs TRBV2 and TRBJ1-4; tentative D call: TRBD1 (6 bases). The V gene's germline CDR1 is SNHLY and CDR2 FYNNEI. CDR3 size: 14 residues. V shed 4 bases and J shed 2 bases, with 8 bases lying between them.

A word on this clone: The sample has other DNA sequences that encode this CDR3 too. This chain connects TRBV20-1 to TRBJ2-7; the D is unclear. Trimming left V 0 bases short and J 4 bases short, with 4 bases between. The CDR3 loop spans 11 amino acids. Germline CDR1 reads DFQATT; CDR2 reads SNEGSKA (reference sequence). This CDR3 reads CSAREVYEQYF. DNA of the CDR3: TGCAGTGCTAGAGAGGTGTACGAGCAGTACTTC.

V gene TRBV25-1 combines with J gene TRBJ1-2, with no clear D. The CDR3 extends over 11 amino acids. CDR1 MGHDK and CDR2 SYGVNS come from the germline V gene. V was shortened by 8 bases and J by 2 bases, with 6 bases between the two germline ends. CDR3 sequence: CASRGNYGYTF. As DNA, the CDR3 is TGTGCCAGCCGAGGGAACTATGGCTACACCTTC.

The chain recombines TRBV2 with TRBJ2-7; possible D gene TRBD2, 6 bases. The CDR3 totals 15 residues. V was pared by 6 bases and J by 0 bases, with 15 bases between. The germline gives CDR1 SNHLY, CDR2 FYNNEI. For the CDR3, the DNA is TGTGCCAGCAGGGACCGGGAGCTCCCCTCCTACGAGCAGTACTTC. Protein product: CASRDRELPSYEQYF.

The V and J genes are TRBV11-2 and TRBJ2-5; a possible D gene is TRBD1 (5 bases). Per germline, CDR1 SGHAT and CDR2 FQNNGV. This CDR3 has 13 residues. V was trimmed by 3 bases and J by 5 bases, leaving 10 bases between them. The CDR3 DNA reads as TGTGCCAGCAGCTTTAAGGGGTGGGAGACCCAGTACTTC. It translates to CASSFKGWETQYF.

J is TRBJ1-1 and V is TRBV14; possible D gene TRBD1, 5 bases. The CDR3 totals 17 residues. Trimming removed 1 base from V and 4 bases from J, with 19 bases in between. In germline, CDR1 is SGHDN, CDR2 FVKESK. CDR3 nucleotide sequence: TGTGCCAGCAGCCAAGCACTTTTACAGGTGGGGAGCACTGAAGCTTTCTTT. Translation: CASSQALLQVGSTEAFF.

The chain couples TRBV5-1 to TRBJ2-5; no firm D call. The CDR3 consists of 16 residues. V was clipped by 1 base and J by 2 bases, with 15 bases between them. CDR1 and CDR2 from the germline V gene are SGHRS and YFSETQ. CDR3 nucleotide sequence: TGCGCCAGCAGCTTGACTATGGGAAACGGTCAAGAGACCCAGTACTTC. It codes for CASSLTMGNGQETQYF.

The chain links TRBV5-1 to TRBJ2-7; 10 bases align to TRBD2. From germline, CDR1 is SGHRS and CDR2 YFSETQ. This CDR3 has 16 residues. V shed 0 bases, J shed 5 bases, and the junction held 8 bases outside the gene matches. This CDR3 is CASSLGSSGSFDEQYF. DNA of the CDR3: TGCGCCAGCAGCTTGGGCTCTAGCGGGAGTTTCGACGAGCAGTACTTC.

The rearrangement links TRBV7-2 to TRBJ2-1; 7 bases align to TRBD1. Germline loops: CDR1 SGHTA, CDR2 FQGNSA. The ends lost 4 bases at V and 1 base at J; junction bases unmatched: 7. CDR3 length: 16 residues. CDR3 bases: TGTGCCAGCAGCTCTCGACAGGGCTGGTCCTACAATGAGCAGTTCTTC. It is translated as CASSSRQGWSYNEQFF.

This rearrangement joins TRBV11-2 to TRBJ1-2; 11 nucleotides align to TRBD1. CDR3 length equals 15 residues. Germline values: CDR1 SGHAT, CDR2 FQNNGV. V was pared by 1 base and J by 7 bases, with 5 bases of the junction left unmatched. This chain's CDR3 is CASSLAGTGGFGYTF. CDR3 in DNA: TGTGCCAGCAGCTTAGCTGGGACAGGGGGTTTTGGCTACACCTTC.

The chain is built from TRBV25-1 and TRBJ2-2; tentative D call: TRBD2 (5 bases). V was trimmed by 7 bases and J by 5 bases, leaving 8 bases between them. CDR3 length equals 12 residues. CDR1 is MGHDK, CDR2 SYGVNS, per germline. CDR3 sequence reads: CASTRGTGELFF. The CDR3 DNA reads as TGTGCCAGCACCCGGGGAACCGGGGAGCTGTTTTTT.

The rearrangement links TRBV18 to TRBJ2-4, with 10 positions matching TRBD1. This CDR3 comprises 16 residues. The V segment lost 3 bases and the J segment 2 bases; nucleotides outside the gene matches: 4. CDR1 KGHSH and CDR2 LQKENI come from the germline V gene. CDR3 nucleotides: TGTGCCAGCTCACCGGGACAGGGGAGGACCAAAAACATTCAGTACTTC. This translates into CASSPGQGRTKNIQYF.

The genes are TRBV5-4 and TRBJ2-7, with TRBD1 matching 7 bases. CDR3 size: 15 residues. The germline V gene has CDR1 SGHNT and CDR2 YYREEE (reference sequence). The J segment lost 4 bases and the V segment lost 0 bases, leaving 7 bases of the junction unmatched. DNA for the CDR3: TGTGCCAGCAGCTTGGGCAGGGGGAATATTTACGAGCAGTACTTC. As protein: CASSLGRGNIYEQYF.

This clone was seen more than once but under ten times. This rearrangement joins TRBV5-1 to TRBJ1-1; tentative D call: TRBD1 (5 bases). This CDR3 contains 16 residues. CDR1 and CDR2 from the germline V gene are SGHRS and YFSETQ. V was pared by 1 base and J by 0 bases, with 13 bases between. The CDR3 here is CASSLFGGRMNTEAFF. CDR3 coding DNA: TGCGCCAGCAGCTTGTTTGGGGGGAGGATGAACACTGAAGCTTTCTTT.

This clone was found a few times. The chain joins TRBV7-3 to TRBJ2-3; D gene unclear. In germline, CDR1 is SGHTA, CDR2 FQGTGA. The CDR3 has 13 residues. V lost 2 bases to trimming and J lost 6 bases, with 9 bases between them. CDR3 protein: CASSLSGPDTQYF. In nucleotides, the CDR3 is TGTGCCAGCAGCTTATCCGGACCGGATACGCAGTATTTT.

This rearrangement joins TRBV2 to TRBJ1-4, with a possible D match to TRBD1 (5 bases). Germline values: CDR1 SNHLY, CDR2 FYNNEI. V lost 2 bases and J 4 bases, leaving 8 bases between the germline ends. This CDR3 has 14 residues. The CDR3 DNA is TGTGCCAGCAGTGAAAACAGGAATAATGAAAAACTGTTTTTT. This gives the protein CASSENRNNEKLFF.